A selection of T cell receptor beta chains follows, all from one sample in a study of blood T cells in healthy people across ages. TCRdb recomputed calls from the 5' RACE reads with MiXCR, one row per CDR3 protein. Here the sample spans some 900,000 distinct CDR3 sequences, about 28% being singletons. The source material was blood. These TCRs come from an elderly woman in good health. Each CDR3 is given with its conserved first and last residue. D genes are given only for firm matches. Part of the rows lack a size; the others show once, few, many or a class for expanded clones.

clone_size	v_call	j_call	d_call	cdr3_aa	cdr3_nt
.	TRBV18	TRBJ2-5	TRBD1	CASSPRTGLMGTQYF	TGTGCCAGCTCACCCCGGACAGGATTAATGGGGACCCAGTACTTC
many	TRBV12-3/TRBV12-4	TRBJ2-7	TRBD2	CASRLSSGGDYEQYF	TGTGCCAGCAGGTTAAGCAGCGGGGGAGACTACGAGCAGTACTTC
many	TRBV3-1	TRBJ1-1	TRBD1	CASSRGQGSTEAFF	TGTGCCAGCAGCCGGGGACAGGGAAGCACTGAAGCTTTCTTT
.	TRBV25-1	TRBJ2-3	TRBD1	CTSSALGTGGWADTQYF	TGTACCAGCAGCGCCCTGGGGACAGGGGGCTGGGCAGATACGCAGTATTTT
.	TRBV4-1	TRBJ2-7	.	CVSSQDKARTYEQYF	TGCGTCAGCAGCCAAGATAAAGCCAGAACCTACGAGCAGTACTTC
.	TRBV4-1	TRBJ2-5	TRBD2	CASSRPGLADNEQYF	TGCGCCAGCAGCCGCCCGGGACTAGCGGACAATGAGCAGTACTTC
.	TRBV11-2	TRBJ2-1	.	CASSSLRTLREQFF	TGTGCCAGCAGCTCCCTGAGGACCCTCCGTGAGCAGTTCTTC
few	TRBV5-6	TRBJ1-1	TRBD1	CASSFRDRTEVGFF	TGTGCCAGCAGCTTCCGGGACAGGACCGAGGTTGGTTTCTTT
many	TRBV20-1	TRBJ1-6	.	CSALTGTYYNSPLHF	TGCAGTGCTCTAACAGGAACCTACTATAATTCACCCCTCCACTTT
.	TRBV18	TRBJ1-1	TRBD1	CASSDDRGMDTEAFF	TGTGCCAGCTCAGATGACAGGGGAATGGACACTGAAGCTTTCTTT
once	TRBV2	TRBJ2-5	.	CASTRGQLQETQYF	TGTGCCAGCACGCGGGGACAGCTACAAGAGACCCAGTACTTC
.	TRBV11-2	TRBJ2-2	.	CASSYSSGAVTGELFF	TGTGCCAGCAGCTACTCTTCGGGGGCGGTCACCGGGGAGCTGTTTTTT
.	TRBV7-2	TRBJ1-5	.	CASSFKAGNQPQHF	TGTGCCAGCAGCTTTAAGGCGGGCAATCAGCCCCAGCATTTT
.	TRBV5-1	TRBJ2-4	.	CASSLDGGLNIQYF	TGCGCCAGCAGCTTGGATGGGGGATTAAACATTCAGTACTTC
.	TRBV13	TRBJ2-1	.	CASSPGPNYNEQFF	TGTGCCAGCAGCCCCGGACCCAACTACAATGAGCAGTTCTTC
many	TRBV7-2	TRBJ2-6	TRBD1	CASSWGQVSGANVLTF	TGTGCCAGCAGCTGGGGACAGGTCTCTGGGGCCAACGTCCTGACTTTC
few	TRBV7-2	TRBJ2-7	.	CASSQAAGQTEQYF	TGTGCCAGCAGCCAGGCCGCCGGACAGACCGAGCAGTACTTC
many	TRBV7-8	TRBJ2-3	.	CASSFNAGWGTDTQYF	TGTGCCAGCAGCTTTAACGCAGGGTGGGGAACAGATACGCAGTATTTT
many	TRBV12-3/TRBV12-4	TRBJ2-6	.	CASSQAGVLTF	TGTGCCAGCAGTCAAGCAGGCGTCCTGACTTTC
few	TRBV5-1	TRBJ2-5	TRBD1	CASSPGQVIPGTQYF	TGCGCCAGCAGCCCGGGACAGGTAATCCCAGGGACCCAGTACTTC
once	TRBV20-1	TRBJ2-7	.	CSARYPYRDDYEQYF	TGCAGTGCTAGATACCCGTACAGGGACGACTACGAGCAGTACTTC
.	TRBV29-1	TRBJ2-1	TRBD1	CSVERDRDYNEQFF	TGCAGCGTTGAAAGGGACAGGGATTACAATGAGCAGTTCTTC
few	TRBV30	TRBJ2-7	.	CAWSGQAYEQYF	TGTGCCTGGAGTGGACAGGCCTACGAGCAGTACTTC
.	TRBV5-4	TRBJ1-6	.	CASSFEPGGNSPLHF	TGTGCCAGCAGCTTCGAACCCGGGGGCAATTCACCCCTCCACTTT
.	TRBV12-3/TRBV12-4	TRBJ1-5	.	CASSGGWGAQGKQPQHF	TGTGCCAGCAGTGGCGGTTGGGGGGCGCAAGGCAAGCAGCCCCAGCATTTT
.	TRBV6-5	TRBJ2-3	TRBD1	CASSPRQGAVTDTQYF	TGTGCCAGCAGTCCCCGACAGGGGGCCGTCACAGATACGCAGTATTTT
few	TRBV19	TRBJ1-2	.	CASSTIDGRVIYGYTF	TGTGCCAGTAGTACCATAGACGGACGGGTGATCTATGGCTACACCTTC
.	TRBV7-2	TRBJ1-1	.	CASSLDGRDTEAFF	TGTGCCAGCAGCTTAGACGGCAGGGACACTGAAGCTTTCTTT
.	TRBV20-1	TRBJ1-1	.	CSARALLNTEAFF	TGCAGTGCTAGAGCACTTTTGAACACTGAAGCTTTCTTT
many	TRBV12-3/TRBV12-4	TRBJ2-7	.	CASSQIPPYEQYF	TGTGCCAGCAGTCAAATACCCCCCTACGAGCAGTACTTC
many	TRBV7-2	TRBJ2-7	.	CASSLVGGRSYEQYF	TGTGCCAGCAGCTTAGTCGGGGGTCGCTCCTACGAGCAGTACTTC
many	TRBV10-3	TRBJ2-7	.	CAITSGRNEQYF	TGTGCCATCACTTCAGGGAGGAACGAGCAGTACTTC
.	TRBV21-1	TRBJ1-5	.	CASSKAGGGRMCSNQPQHF	TGTGCCAGCAGCAAAGCCGGAGGGGGAAGGATGTGCAGCAATCAGCCCCAGCATTTT
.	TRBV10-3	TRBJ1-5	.	CAIREWGEGQPQHF	TGTGCCATCAGGGAGTGGGGGGAGGGTCAGCCCCAGCATTTT
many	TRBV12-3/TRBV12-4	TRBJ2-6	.	CASPRGAGANVLTF	TGTGCCAGCCCCAGGGGGGCGGGGGCCAACGTCCTGACTTTC
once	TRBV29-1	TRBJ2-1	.	CSVGREGTYNEQFF	TGCAGCGTTGGGCGGGAAGGGACCTACAATGAGCAGTTCTTC
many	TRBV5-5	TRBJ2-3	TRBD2	CASSLPPSSGGTTDTQYF	TGTGCCAGCAGCTTGCCCCCCTCTAGCGGGGGTACCACAGATACGCAGTATTTT
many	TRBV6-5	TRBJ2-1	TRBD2	CASSRGLAGGSGNEQFF	TGTGCCAGCAGCCGGGGACTAGCGGGGGGGAGTGGGAATGAGCAGTTCTTC
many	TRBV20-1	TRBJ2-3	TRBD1	CSARDRGRADTQYF	TGCAGTGCTAGGGACAGGGGTCGGGCAGATACGCAGTATTTT
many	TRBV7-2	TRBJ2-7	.	CASSLGQFPTYEQYF	TGTGCCAGCAGCTTAGGCCAATTTCCCACCTACGAGCAGTACTTC
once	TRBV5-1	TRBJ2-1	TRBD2	CASSWGLAGGPLNEQFF	TGCGCCAGCAGCTGGGGACTAGCGGGGGGGCCTCTTAATGAGCAGTTCTTC
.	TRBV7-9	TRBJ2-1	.	CASNGLPNEQFF	TGTGCCAGCAACGGATTACCCAATGAGCAGTTCTTC
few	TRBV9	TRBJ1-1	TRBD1	CASSRDSRNTEAFF	TGTGCCAGCAGCCGGGACAGTAGGAACACTGAAGCTTTCTTT
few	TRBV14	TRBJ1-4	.	CASSLRLSEKLFF	TGTGCCAGCAGCCTAAGACTGAGTGAAAAACTGTTTTTT
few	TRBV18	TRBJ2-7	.	CASSQTAPGQPQYF	TGTGCCAGCTCTCAAACGGCCCCGGGACAACCACAGTACTTC
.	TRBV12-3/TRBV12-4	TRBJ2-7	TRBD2	CASSPGTNGAYNEQYF	TGTGCCAGCAGTCCCGGGACTAACGGGGCCTACAATGAGCAGTACTTC
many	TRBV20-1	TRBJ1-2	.	CSADRSPLYGYTF	TGCAGTGCCGACAGGAGTCCCCTCTATGGCTACACCTTC
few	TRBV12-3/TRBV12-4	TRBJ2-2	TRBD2	CASSLLAGDTGELFF	TGTGCCAGCAGTTTACTAGCGGGGGACACCGGGGAGCTGTTTTTT
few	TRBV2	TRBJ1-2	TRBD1	CASSDRTGGSYGYTF	TGTGCCAGCAGTGACCGGACAGGGGGCAGCTATGGCTACACCTTC
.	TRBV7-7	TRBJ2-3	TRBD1	CASSSGQGGGDTQYF	TGTGCCAGCAGCTCCGGACAGGGGGGAGGAGATACGCAGTATTTT
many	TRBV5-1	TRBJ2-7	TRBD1	CASSLPTGGSYEQYF	TGCGCCAGCAGCTTGCCCACAGGGGGATCCTACGAGCAGTACTTC
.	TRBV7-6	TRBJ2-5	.	CASSRRDGNSYNEQYF	TGTGCCAGCAGCCGACGGGACGGCAACTCCTACAATGAGCAGTACTTC
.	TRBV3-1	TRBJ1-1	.	CASSQLQKNTEAFF	TGTGCCAGCAGCCAATTACAGAAGAACACTGAAGCTTTCTTT
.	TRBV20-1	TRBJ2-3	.	CSAGDGRTSTDTQYF	TGCAGTGCTGGGGACGGTCGCACTAGCACAGATACGCAGTATTTT
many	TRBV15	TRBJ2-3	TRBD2	CATSSGTSGGTDTQYF	TGTGCCACCAGCTCAGGGACTAGCGGGGGCACAGATACGCAGTATTTT
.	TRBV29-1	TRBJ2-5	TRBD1	CSGATGGVETQYF	TGCAGCGGGGCAACAGGGGGCGTGGAGACCCAGTACTTC
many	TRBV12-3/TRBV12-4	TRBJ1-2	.	CASSLVPGREGYTF	TGTGCCAGCAGTTTAGTTCCAGGGAGGGAAGGCTACACCTTC